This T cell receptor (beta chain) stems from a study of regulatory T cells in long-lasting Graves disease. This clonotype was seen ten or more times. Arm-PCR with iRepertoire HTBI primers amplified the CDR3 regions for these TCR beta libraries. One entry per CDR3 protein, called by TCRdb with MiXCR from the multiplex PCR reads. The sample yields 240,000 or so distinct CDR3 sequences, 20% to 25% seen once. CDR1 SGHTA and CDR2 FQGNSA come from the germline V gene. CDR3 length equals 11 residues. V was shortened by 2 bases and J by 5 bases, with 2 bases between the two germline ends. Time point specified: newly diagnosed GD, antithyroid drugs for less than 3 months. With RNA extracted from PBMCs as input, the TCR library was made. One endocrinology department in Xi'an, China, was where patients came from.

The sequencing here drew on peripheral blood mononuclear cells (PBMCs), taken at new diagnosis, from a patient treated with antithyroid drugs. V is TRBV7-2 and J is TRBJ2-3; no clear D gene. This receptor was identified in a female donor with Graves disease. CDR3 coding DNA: TGTGCCAGCAGCTTAATAGATACGCAGTATTTT. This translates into CASSLIDTQYF.